A selection of T cell receptor beta chains follows, all from one sample in a study of cytomegalovirus exposure and HLA in healthy donors. The table came from immunoSEQ multiplex PCR; TCRdb's copy has only in-frame clones and leaves some out. The table has some 66,000 clones, roughly 76% seen once. Sequencing input: PBMCs. These receptors came from a man aged 55 to 70 in good health and CMV-seropositive. Both conserved end residues are part of each CDR3. D genes are given only for firm matches. The size field is filled for only some rows; it gives once, few, many or a size class.

D gene | J gene | clone size | V gene | CDR3 protein | CDR3 DNA
NA | TRBJ1-4 | few | TRBV2 | CASSAWGGAFEKLFF | TGTGCCAGCAGCGCCTGGGGGGGGGCTTTTGAAAAACTGTTTTTT
TRBD1 | TRBJ2-1 | NA | TRBV10-1 | CASPGTGVSSYNEQFF | TGCGCCAGCCCCGGGACAGGGGTCAGCTCCTACAATGAGCAGTTCTTC
TRBD1 | TRBJ2-1 | NA | TRBV2 | CAGHKQGQVNEQFF | TGTGCCGGACATAAACAGGGACAGGTTAATGAGCAGTTCTTC
TRBD2 | TRBJ2-2 | NA | TRBV5-1 | CASTAGLAVNTGELFF | TGCGCCAGCACCGCGGGGCTAGCGGTTAACACCGGGGAGCTGTTTTTT
NA | TRBJ2-5 | NA | TRBV11-3 | CASSYNVAQETQYF | TGTGCCAGCAGTTACAACGTGGCCCAAGAGACCCAGTACTTC
NA | TRBJ2-5 | NA | TRBV7-9 | CASSLDRGTKETQYF | TGTGCCAGCAGCTTAGACCGCGGAACCAAAGAGACCCAGTACTTC
NA | TRBJ2-5 | NA | TRBV7-9 | CASLEKYQETQYF | TGTGCCAGTCTTGAGAAGTACCAAGAGACCCAGTACTTC
NA | TRBJ1-5 | NA | TRBV19 | CASSSRSDSNQPQHF | TGTGCCAGTAGTAGCCGGAGCGATAGCAATCAGCCCCAGCATTTT
NA | TRBJ1-1 | once | TRBV20-1 | CSARGWPEAFF | TGCAGTGCTAGAGGGTGGCCAGAAGCTTTCTTT
NA | TRBJ2-5 | NA | TRBV6-6 | CASSYEETQYF | TGTGCCAGCAGTTACGAGGAGACCCAGTACTTC
TRBD1 | TRBJ2-5 | NA | TRBV5-1 | CASDRGQGQETQYF | TGCGCCAGCGATAGAGGACAGGGCCAAGAGACCCAGTACTTC
TRBD1 | TRBJ2-5 | NA | TRBV5-1 | CASSLAPRQGPGETQYF | TGCGCCAGCAGCTTGGCACCTAGACAGGGGCCGGGGGAGACCCAGTACTTC
NA | TRBJ2-3 | few | TRBV5-6 | CASSKLLGPRTDTQYF | TGTGCCAGCAGCAAGCTTTTGGGGCCCCGCACAGATACGCAGTATTTT
NA | TRBJ2-3 | NA | TRBV7-9 | CASSFGRGASDTQYF | TGTGCCAGCAGCTTTGGACGGGGGGCTTCAGATACGCAGTATTTT
TRBD1 | TRBJ2-5 | NA | TRBV5-1 | CASKTGGEETQYF | TGCGCCAGCAAGACAGGGGGCGAAGAGACCCAGTACTTC
TRBD1 | TRBJ2-3 | once | TRBV4-1 | CASSPPGQGPDTQYF | TGCGCCAGCAGCCCCCCGGGACAGGGCCCAGATACGCAGTATTTT
TRBD2 | TRBJ2-1 | NA | TRBV11-2 | CASSLVTLAGYNEQFF | TGTGCCAGCAGCTTAGTTACCCTAGCGGGTTACAATGAGCAGTTCTTC
TRBD2 | TRBJ2-1 | few | TRBV9 | CASIPLAGVGNEQFF | TGTGCCAGCATCCCTCTAGCGGGAGTCGGAAATGAGCAGTTCTTC
TRBD2 | TRBJ2-1 | NA | TRBV5-1 | CASSPSSGGAHEQFF | TGCGCCAGCAGCCCTTCTAGCGGGGGGGCCCATGAGCAGTTCTTC
NA | TRBJ2-7 | NA | TRBV14 | CASSQLRGEQYF | TGTGCCAGCAGCCAACTCAGGGGCGAGCAGTACTTC
TRBD2 | TRBJ2-5 | NA | TRBV29-1 | CSLIRGGGETQYF | TGCAGCCTTATCCGGGGGGGCGGGGAGACCCAGTACTTC
NA | TRBJ1-2 | NA | TRBV7-6 | CASSPQGNYGYTF | TGTGCCAGCAGCCCGCAGGGCAACTATGGCTACACCTTC
TRBD1 | TRBJ2-7 | NA | TRBV7-8 | CASSQRQGLEQYF | TGTGCCAGCAGCCAAAGACAGGGGCTCGAGCAGTACTTC
NA | TRBJ2-3 | NA | TRBV5-4 | CASSHQGFGTDTQYF | TGTGCCAGCAGCCACCAGGGGTTTGGCACAGATACGCAGTATTTT
TRBD1 | TRBJ2-1 | NA | TRBV19 | CASSTRQGFMQFF | TGTGCCAGTAGTACTCGACAGGGGTTTATGCAGTTCTTC
NA | TRBJ2-7 | NA | TRBV6-5 | CASSSFTGYSYEQYF | TGTGCCAGCTCCTCATTTACCGGGTATTCCTACGAGCAGTACTTC
TRBD1 | TRBJ2-7 | NA | TRBV11-3 | CASSLEPGQNYEQYF | TGTGCCAGCAGCTTAGAACCGGGACAGAACTACGAGCAGTACTTC
TRBD1 | TRBJ1-2 | NA | TRBV7-8 | CASSSSLGQADYGYTF | TGTGCCAGCAGCTCCTCCCTGGGACAGGCGGACTATGGCTACACCTTC
NA | TRBJ1-5 | NA | TRBV7-2 | CASSLDWSNQPQHF | TGTGCCAGCAGCTTAGATTGGAGTAATCAGCCCCAGCATTTT
NA | TRBJ2-5 | NA | TRBV5-1 | CASSVNPLGGTQYF | TGCGCCAGCAGCGTGAACCCTTTGGGGGGGACCCAGTACTTC
TRBD1 | TRBJ1-1 | NA | TRBV5-4 | CASSSGQETEAFF | TGTGCCAGCAGCTCGGGACAGGAGACTGAAGCTTTCTTT
NA | TRBJ2-2 | NA | TRBV7-2 | CASSFLGRRVGELFF | TGTGCCAGCAGCTTTCTAGGGAGGAGGGTCGGGGAGCTGTTTTTT
TRBD2 | TRBJ2-3 | NA | TRBV11-3 | CASSLGNVAGSSTDTQYF | TGTGCCAGCAGCTTAGGGAACGTAGCGGGGTCGAGTACAGATACGCAGTATTTT
NA | TRBJ1-2 | few | TRBV6-6 | CVSNNVGGVYTF | TGTGTCAGCAATAACGTCGGGGGAGTCTACACCTTC
TRBD1 | TRBJ2-5 | once | TRBV7-6 | CASSQRQGTQETQYF | TGTGCCAGCAGCCAGAGACAGGGGACCCAAGAGACCCAGTACTTC
NA | TRBJ2-5 | NA | TRBV2 | CASSENRQETQYF | TGTGCCAGCAGTGAAAACAGGCAAGAGACCCAGTACTTC
NA | TRBJ1-1 | NA | TRBV5-4 | CASSREVNTEAFF | TGTGCCAGCTCCCGGGAAGTGAACACTGAAGCTTTCTTT
TRBD2 | TRBJ2-1 | NA | TRBV7-2 | CASSWDGTTQYNEQFF | TGTGCCAGCAGCTGGGACGGGACTACCCAATACAATGAGCAGTTCTTC
TRBD1 | TRBJ1-5 | NA | TRBV6-1 | CASSARDRVTAQPQHF | TGTGCCAGCAGTGCCCGGGACAGGGTTACTGCTCAGCCCCAGCATTTT
TRBD1 | TRBJ1-1 | NA | TRBV2 | CASSPLRDREENTEAFF | TGTGCCAGCAGCCCCCTCCGGGACAGGGAAGAGAACACTGAAGCTTTCTTT
NA | TRBJ1-1 | NA | TRBV4-2 | CASSQGGGRPSNTEAFF | TGTGCCAGCAGCCAAGGTGGGGGCCGGCCTTCGAACACTGAAGCTTTCTTT
NA | TRBJ1-2 | NA | TRBV29-1 | CSVATGLVGSWPRGYTF | TGCAGCGTTGCTACAGGGTTGGTAGGGTCCTGGCCCCGTGGCTACACCTTC